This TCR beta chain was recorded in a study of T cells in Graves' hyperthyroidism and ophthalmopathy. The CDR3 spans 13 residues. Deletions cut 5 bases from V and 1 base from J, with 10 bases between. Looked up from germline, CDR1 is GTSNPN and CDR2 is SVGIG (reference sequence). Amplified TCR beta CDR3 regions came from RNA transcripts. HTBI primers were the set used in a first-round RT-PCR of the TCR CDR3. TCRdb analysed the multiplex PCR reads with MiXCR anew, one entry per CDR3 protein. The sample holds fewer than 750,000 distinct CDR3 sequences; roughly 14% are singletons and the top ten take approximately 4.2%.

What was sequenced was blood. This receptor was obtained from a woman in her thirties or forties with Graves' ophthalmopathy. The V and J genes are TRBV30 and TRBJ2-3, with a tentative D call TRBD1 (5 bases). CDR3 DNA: TGTGCCTGGGGGCAGGGCGGCACAGATACGCAGTATTTT. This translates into CAWGQGGTDTQYF.